The present entry profiles one TCR beta chain with its context. Germline V lookup: CDR1 DFQATT, CDR2 SNEGSKA (reference sequence). The V gene lost 6 bases and the J gene lost 3 bases, with 18 bases spanning the gap. CDR3 size: 14 residues. The data originate from a study of CD8 T cells in Susac syndrome. The RNA, about 0.45 to 1 ug, was put through reverse transcription using random hexamers. Multiplex PCR with immunoSEQ amplified the TCR beta CDR3 across 54 Vbeta and 13 Jbeta. TCRdb itself ran the immunoSEQ multiplex PCR reads through MiXCR, one entry per CDR3 protein. The sample has around 280,000 distinct CDR3 sequences, 80% to 90% seen once.

The sample consisted of CD8+ T cells from PBMCs. This TCR was sampled from a human donor with multiple sclerosis. V is TRBV20-1 and J is TRBJ2-7, with unresolved D. CDR3 in amino acids: CSAYPLFERYEQYF. CDR3 sequence (DNA): TGCAGTGCCTACCCCCTTTTCGAGCGCTACGAGCAGTACTTC.